What follows is one TCR beta chain and its context. Trimming took 3 bases from V and 3 from J; bases not matched to a gene: 6. The CDR3 consists of 16 residues. Germline V gene data show CDR1 as KGHDR and CDR2 as SFDVKD. The sample is drawn from a study of blood T cell repertoires in COVID-19. Whole-study context: Nucleic acid was either cDNA or gDNA, and it came from T cells, B-cell-depleted T cells, or PBMCs.

The repertoire was sequenced with immunoSEQ multiplex PCR; TCRdb's copy has only in-frame clones and lacks some. The sample has 250,000 to 300,000 clones, about 88% seen once; the top ten hold approximately 6.6%. This receptor was taken from a woman aged 45 to 65 who had been exposed to COVID-19. Sequences were obtained from PBMCs or T cells enriched from blood (not recorded which). The J gene is TRBJ2-2, the V gene TRBV24-1, with 7 bases fitting TRBD1. The CDR3 protein is CATSDRRQGDTGELFF. The CDR3 DNA reads TGTGCCACCAGTGATAGAAGACAGGGTGACACCGGGGAGCTGTTTTTT.